These 5 T cell receptor beta chains were all obtained from the same sample, sequenced in a study of blood T cells in healthy people across ages. Through a sample-barcoded 5' primer and a J-beta primer mix, a second PCR was run for 7 to 11 cycles. TCRdb passed the 5' RACE reads through MiXCR, listing each CDR3 protein once. This sample has 850,000 to 1,300,000 distinct CDR3 sequences, with 35% to 50% found just once. Sequencing was performed on blood. These receptors were obtained from a woman aged 60-75 years in good health.

The chain employs TRBV5-1 and TRBJ1-2; weak D call: TRBD1 (6 bases). Germline assignment: CDR1 SGHRS and CDR2 YFSETQ. Trimming took off 2 bases at V and 0 bases at J, with 11 bases between the two ends. There are 15 residues in the CDR3. The DNA for the CDR3 is TGCGCCAGCAGCTTCGAGGACAGTCCTAACTATGGCTACACCTTC. Translating gives CASSFEDSPNYGYTF.

The V gene is TRBV28, the J gene TRBJ1-5, with 7 bases matching TRBD1. V shed 7 bases and J 7 bases; nucleotides not matched to a gene: 10. CDR1 and CDR2 from the germline V gene are MDHEN and SYDVKM. This CDR3 is 14 amino acids long. The CDR3 DNA reads TGTGCCAGCAAAAGGACAGGATGGAAGCAGCCCCAGCATTTT. Its protein is CASKRTGWKQPQHF.

The chain uses TRBV6-1 and TRBJ2-3, with 14 bases aligning to TRBD2. This CDR3 is 19 amino acids long. V lost 5 bases to trimming and J lost 1 base; unmatched junction nucleotides: 11. CDR1 and CDR2 from the germline V gene are MNHNS and SASEGT. The CDR3 loop is CASSPSGLAGGRGTDTQYF. The CDR3, as DNA: TGTGCCAGCAGTCCCTCAGGACTAGCGGGAGGTCGGGGCACAGATACGCAGTATTTT.

The CDR3, as DNA: TGCAGCGTTGTTGGGGGGAGATGGACAGATACGCAGTATTTT. Translated, it gives CSVVGGRWTDTQYF. The rearrangement joins TRBV29-1 to TRBJ2-3; D may be TRBD2 (6 bases). From germline, CDR1 is SQVTM and CDR2 ANQGSEA. The CDR3 sequence is 14 residues long. V gave up 4 bases and J gave up 3 bases, with 14 bases separating them.

This clonotype has a handful of counts. The gene calls are TRBV25-1 and TRBJ1-4; D is undetermined. In germline, CDR1 is MGHDK, CDR2 SYGVNS. Trimming stripped 7 bases from V and 4 bases from J, with 4 bases between. The CDR3 runs 11 residues. The CDR3 DNA reads TGTGCCAGCAACCGTAATGAAAAACTGTTTTTT. Its protein is CASNRNEKLFF.